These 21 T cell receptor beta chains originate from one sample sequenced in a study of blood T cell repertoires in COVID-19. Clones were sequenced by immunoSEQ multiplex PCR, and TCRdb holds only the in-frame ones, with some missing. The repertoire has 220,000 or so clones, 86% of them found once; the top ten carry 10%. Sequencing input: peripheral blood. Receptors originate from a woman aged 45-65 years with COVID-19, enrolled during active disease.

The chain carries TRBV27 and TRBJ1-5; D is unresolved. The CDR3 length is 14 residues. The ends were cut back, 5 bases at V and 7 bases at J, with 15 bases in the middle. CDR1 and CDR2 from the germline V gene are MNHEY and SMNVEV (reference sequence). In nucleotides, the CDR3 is TGTGCCAGCAGTCTTTTCCCGGAGGGACAGCCCCAGCATTTT. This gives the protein CASSLFPEGQPQHF.

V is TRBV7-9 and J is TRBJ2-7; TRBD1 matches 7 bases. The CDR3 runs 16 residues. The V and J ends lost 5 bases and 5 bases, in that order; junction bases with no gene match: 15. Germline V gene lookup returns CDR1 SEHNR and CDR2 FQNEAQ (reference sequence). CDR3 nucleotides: TGTGCCAGCAGCCCTCTTACAGGGGTTTGGGGTGACGAGCAGTACTTC. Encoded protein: CASSPLTGVWGDEQYF.

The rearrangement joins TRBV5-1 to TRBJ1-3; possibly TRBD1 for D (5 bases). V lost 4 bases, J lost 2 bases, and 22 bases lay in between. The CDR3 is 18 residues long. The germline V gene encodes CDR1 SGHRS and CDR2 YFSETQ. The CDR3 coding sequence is TGCGCCAGCAGCCCGATCATCTCGGACATAGGGACTGGAAACACCATATATTTT. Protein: CASSPIISDIGTGNTIYF.

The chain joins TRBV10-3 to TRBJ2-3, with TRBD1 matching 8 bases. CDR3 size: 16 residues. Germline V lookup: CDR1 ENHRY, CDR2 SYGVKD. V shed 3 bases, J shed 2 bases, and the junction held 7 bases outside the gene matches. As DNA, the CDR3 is TGTGCCATCAGTGAAAAGGAGACAGGGGCCACAGATACGCAGTATTTT. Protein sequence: CAISEKETGATDTQYF.

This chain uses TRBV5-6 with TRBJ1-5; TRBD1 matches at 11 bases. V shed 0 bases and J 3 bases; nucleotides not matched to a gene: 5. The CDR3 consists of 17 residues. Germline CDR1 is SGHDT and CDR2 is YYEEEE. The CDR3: CASSLASDRGLNQPQHF. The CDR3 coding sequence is TGTGCCAGCAGCTTGGCCTCGGACAGGGGGCTCAATCAGCCCCAGCATTTT.

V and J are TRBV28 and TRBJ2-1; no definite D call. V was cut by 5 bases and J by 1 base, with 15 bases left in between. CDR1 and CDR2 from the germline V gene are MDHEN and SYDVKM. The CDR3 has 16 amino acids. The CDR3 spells CASSPSPFRSYNEQFF. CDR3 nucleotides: TGTGCCAGCAGTCCTTCCCCCTTCAGGTCCTACAATGAGCAGTTCTTC.

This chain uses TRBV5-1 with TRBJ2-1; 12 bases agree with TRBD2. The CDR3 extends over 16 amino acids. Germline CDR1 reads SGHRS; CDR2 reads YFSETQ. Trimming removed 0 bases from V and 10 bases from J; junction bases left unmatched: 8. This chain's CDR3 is CASSLELAGGIREQFF. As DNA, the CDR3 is TGCGCCAGCAGCTTGGAACTAGCGGGGGGCATACGGGAGCAGTTCTTC. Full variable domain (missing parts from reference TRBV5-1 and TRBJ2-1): KAGVTQTPRYLIKTRGQQVTLSCSPISGHRSVSWYQQTPGQGLQFLFEYFSETQRNKGNFPGRFSGRQFSNSRSEMNVSTLELGDSALYLCASSLELAGGIREQFFGPGTRLTVL.

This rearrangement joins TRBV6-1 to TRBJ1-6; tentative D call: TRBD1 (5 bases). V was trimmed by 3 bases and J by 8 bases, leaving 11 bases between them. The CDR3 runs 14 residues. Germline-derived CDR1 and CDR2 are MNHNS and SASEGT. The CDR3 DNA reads TGTGCCAGCAGTGAGGTCAGGGTGGATTCACCCCTCCACTTT. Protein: CASSEVRVDSPLHF.

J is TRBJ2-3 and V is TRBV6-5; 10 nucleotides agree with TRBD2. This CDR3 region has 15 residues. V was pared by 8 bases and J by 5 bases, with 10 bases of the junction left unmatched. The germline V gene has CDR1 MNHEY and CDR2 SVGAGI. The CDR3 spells CASFRSGGERDTQYF. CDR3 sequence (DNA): TGTGCCAGCTTTCGGAGCGGGGGGGAGAGAGATACGCAGTATTTT.

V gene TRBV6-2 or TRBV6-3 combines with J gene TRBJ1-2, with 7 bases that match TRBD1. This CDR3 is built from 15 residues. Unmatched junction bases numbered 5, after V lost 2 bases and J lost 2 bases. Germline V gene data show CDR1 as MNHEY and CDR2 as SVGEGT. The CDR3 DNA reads TGTGCCAGCAGTTACGCCGGGACAGTGAACTATGGCTACACCTTC. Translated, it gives CASSYAGTVNYGYTF.

CDR3 sequence: CASSFPGEQFF. In nucleotides, the CDR3 is TGTGCCAGCAGTTTTCCAGGGGAGCAGTTCTTC. The chain carries TRBV28 and TRBJ2-1; tentatively, D is TRBD1 (5 bases). This CDR3 comprises 11 residues. The germline V gene has CDR1 MDHEN and CDR2 SYDVKM. Trimming cost V 3 bases and J 10 bases, with 7 bases left between them.

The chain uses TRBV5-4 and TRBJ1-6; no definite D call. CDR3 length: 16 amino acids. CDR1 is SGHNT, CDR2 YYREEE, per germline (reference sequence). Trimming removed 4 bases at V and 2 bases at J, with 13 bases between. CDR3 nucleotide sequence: TGTGCCAGCAGCGCATCAAGCGGCACCTATAATTCACCCCTCCACTTT. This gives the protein CASSASSGTYNSPLHF.

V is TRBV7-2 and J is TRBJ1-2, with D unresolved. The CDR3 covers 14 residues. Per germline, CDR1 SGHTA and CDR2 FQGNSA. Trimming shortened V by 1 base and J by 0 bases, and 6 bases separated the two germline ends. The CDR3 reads CASSLDNSNYGYTF. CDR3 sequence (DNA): TGTGCCAGCAGCTTAGACAATTCTAACTATGGCTACACCTTC. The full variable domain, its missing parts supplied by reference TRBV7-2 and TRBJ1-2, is GAGVSQSPSNKVTEKGKDVELRCDPISGHTALYWYRQSLGQGLEFLIYFQGNSAPDKSGLPSDRFSAERTGGSVSTLTIQRTQQEDSAVYLCASSLDNSNYGYTFGSGTRLTVV.

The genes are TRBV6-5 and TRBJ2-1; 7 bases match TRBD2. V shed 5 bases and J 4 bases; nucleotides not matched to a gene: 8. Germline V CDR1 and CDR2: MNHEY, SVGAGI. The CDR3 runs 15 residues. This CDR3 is CASSPGGLGYNEQFF. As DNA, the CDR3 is TGTGCCAGCAGTCCCGGGGGGTTGGGGTACAATGAGCAGTTCTTC.

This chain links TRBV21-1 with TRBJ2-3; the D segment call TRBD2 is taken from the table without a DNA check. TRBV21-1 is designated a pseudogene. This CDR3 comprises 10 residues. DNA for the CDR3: TGTGCCAGCTACGGTGATACGCAGTATTTT. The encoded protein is CASYGDTQYF.

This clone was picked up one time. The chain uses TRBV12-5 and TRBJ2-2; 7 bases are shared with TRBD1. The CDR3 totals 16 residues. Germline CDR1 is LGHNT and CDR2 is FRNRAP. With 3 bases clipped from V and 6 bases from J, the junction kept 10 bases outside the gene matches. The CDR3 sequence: CASGLSQGNNPGELFF. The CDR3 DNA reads TGTGCTAGTGGTTTATCACAGGGGAACAACCCCGGGGAGCTGTTTTTT.

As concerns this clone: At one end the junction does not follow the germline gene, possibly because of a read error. The chain's CDR3 is CASSYAGDAQYF. DNA of the CDR3: TGTGCCAGCAGTTACGCGGGAGATGCGCAGTATTTT. The gene calls are TRBV2 and TRBJ2-3; 7 nucleotides agree with TRBD2. This CDR3 is built from 12 residues. CDR1 and CDR2 from the germline V gene are SNHLY and FYNNEI.

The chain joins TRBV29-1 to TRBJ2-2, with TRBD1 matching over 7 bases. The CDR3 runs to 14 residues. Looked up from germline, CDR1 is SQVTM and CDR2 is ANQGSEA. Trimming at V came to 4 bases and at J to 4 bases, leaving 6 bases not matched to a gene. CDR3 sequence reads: CSVAAGGSTGELFF. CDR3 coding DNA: TGCAGCGTTGCAGCAGGGGGAAGCACCGGGGAGCTGTTTTTT.

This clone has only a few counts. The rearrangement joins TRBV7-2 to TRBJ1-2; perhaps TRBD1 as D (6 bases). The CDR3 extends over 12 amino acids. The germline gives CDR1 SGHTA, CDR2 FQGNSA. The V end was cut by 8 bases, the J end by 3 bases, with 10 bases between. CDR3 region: CASAPGDYGYTF. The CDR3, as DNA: TGTGCCAGCGCCCCAGGGGACTATGGCTACACCTTC.

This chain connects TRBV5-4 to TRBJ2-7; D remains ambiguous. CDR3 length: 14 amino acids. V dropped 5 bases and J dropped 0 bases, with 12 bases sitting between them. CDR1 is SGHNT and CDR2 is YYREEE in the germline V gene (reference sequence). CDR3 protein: CASRAEAGSYEQYF. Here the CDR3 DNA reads TGTGCCAGCAGGGCCGAGGCCGGCTCCTACGAGCAGTACTTC.

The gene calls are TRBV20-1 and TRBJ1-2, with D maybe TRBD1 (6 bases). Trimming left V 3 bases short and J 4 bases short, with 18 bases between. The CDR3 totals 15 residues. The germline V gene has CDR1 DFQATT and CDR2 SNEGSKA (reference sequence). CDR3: CSASSGPQGGYGYTF. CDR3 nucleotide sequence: TGCAGTGCTAGTTCCGGGCCCCAAGGGGGCTATGGCTACACCTTC.